The T cell receptor (beta chain) under discussion was sequenced for a study of cytomegalovirus exposure and HLA in healthy donors. The wider study: T cells numbering around 190 million yielded approximately 100 million unique TCR beta sequences in an earlier analysis. The study, taken as a whole, reports: About 87% or about 30% of the time was how often most TCR beta V segments were productive, according to an earlier analysis. Listed as cytomegalovirus-associated were over 150 TCR beta chains.

About this clone itself: The target antigen is unknown.

Trimming pared 1 base from V and 4 bases from J, leaving 8 bases between. This CDR3 is 13 amino acids long. Looked up from germline, CDR1 is SGDLS and CDR2 is YYNGEE. Primers for the PCR totalled 60 Vbeta and 13 Jbeta. Original processing notes: A follow-up analysis tallied 86 million or so unique TCR beta chains, approximately 11 million shared. Assay used: immunoSEQ multiplex PCR; TCRdb lists only in-frame clones, some missing. That table gives V, J and clone size, and the DNA gave D and trimming. The sample contains 200,000 to 250,000 clones, around four fifths of which appear only once. This clonotype was obtained from a woman in her thirties or forties in good health and CMV-seronegative. The chain carries TRBV9 and TRBJ1-2, with D possibly matching TRBD1 (6 bases). Sequencing used PBMCs. CDR3 nucleotides: TGTGCCAGCAGCGTACAGGGGCGCTATGGCTACACCTTC. Translated: CASSVQGRYGYTF.